The source of this T cell receptor (beta chain) is a study of cytomegalovirus exposure and HLA in healthy donors. Study-wide findings and caveats: As a later analysis showed, a missense DCLRE1C variant was linked to trimming of TCR beta V- and J-genes. The CMV antigen specificity of three CMV-associated chains was confirmed through in vitro analysis. Researchers reportedly found TCR beta sequences accurately predicted most subjects' HLA-A and HLA-B alleles.

On this clone: Its cognate antigen is unknown.

The CDR3 consists of 15 residues. Per the germline V gene, CDR1 is MNHNY and CDR2 is SVGAGI (reference sequence). After removal of 4 bases from V and 5 bases from J, the junction contained 9 bases not matched to a gene. Primers: 60 Vbeta forward and 13 Jbeta reverse. The data were produced by immunoSEQ multiplex PCR, yet TCRdb's version contains in-frame clones alone and is incomplete. In the table there are about 150,000 clones, roughly 80% of which are singletons. V and J are TRBV6-6 and TRBJ2-7; 9 bases fit TRBD1. The origin of this receptor is a woman aged 45-65 years in good health and CMV-seropositive. Sequencing used PBMCs. Written as DNA, the CDR3 is TGTGCCAGCAGTTCCCCGGGACAGGGTAACGACGAGCAGTACTTC. Residues: CASSSPGQGNDEQYF.